This T cell receptor beta chain was sequenced for a study of beta chain features in type 1 diabetes. Study-level background: Sorted cells, some 110,000,000 in number, were examined across all samples. General study findings and limits: Shortening that was moderate but significant affected the TCRB CDR3s of Type 1 diabetes patients in all four CD4+ subsets. When VDJ junctions were examined, type 1 diabetes patients showed fewer insertions and more deletions. Naive, central memory and Treg TCRB repertoires seemed to resemble each other more closely in patients than they did in healthy donors.

This clone was observed a few times. Its antigen is undetermined. Central memory, naive, regulatory and stem cell-like memory CD4+ cells were sorted by CD45RO/CCR7/CD25/CD127/CD95/CD27. J was trimmed by 5 bases and V by 3 bases; bases with no gene match: 11. The germline CDR1 and CDR2 sequences are GTSNPN and SVGIG (reference sequence). This CDR3 has 16 amino acids. Expressed TCRB transcripts were sequenced after all isolated RNA was converted to cDNA. Libraries were prepared by immunoSEQ multiplex PCR; TCRdb keeps only in-frame clonotypes and omits some of them. Among 600,000 to 750,000 clones listed, around 11% were seen once.

The source of this sequence is a man aged 30-40 years with type 1 diabetes. The sequenced material came from naive CD4+ T cells from blood. The chain couples TRBV30 to TRBJ1-4, with 8 bases that match TRBD1. The CDR3, as DNA: TGTGCCTGGAGGGCCGGCCGACAGGGGCCCAATGAAAAACTGTTTTTT. Its protein product is CAWRAGRQGPNEKLFF.